This TCR beta chain came from a study of T cell repertoires in cytomegalovirus infection. The CDR3 has 14 amino acids. V gave up 4 bases and J gave up 6 bases, with 13 bases separating them. Germline V gives CDR1 SGHVT, CDR2 SQSDAQ. TCRdb called the reads again in MiXCR, with one record for every CDR3 protein. The repertoire has hundreds of thousands of distinct CDR3 sequences, 20% to 25% of them found once; the top ten carry approximately 8%. Sequenced material: CD8+ T cells from PBMCs. V and J are TRBV7-4 and TRBJ2-4; TRBD2 might be the D (6 bases). This sequence was found in a human donor in good health (CMV status not recorded). Some clones in this sample may be carry-over from other donors' samples. The CDR3 DNA follows: TGTGCCAGCAGCTCCCCGTTGGGGGGAAACATTCAGTACTTC. Translation gives CASSSPLGGNIQYF.